This TCR beta chain appears in the sequencing data of a study of cytomegalovirus exposure and HLA in healthy donors. Remarks on this clone: Its antigen remains unidentified.

This PCR relied on a set of 60 Vbeta primers and 13 Jbeta primers. Only in-frame clones appear in the TCRdb table, and some are missing; sequencing was by immunoSEQ multiplex PCR. The table shows some 200,000 clones, with around 77% occurring only once. Study-wide results and limits: The authors reported that TCR beta sequences could predict HLA-A and HLA-B alleles. These predictions were accurate for most subjects in the first cohort. Later analysis demonstrated an association between a missense DCLRE1C variant and TCR beta V- and J-gene trimming.

V was pared by 5 bases and J by 2 bases, with 9 bases between. In germline, CDR1 is LNHDA, CDR2 SQIVND (reference sequence). This CDR3 has 13 residues. The chain couples TRBV19 to TRBJ1-2; D uncertain. The specimen was PBMCs. The receptor was derived from a young woman in good health and CMV-seronegative. CDR3 amino acids: CASSYLQNYGYTF. The CDR3 DNA follows: TGTGCCAGTAGTTATCTACAGAACTATGGCTACACCTTC.